The 3 T cell receptor beta chains given below trace back to one sample, sequenced in a study of OX40 agonist ivuxolimab in advanced cancers. TCRdb keeps only in-frame clones here, not all; method: immunoSEQ multiplex PCR. The sample holds 74,000 or so clones, about 85% seen once. Here the sequenced sample was CD4+ or CD8+ T cells sorted from blood, taken in a trial of the OX40 agonist ivuxolimab. Receptor source: an adult with an advanced solid tumor such as melanoma, head and neck, liver or kidney cancer.

This chain uses TRBV30 with TRBJ2-7, with TRBD2 matching over 7 bases. J gave up 3 bases and V 3 bases, and 5 bases lay outside the gene matches. CDR1 and CDR2 from the germline V gene are GTSNPN and SVGIG (reference sequence). The CDR3 is 13 amino acids. CDR3 sequence: CAWSRGESYEQYF. The CDR3 DNA is TGTGCCTGGAGCCGGGGGGAGAGCTACGAGCAGTACTTC.

This clone was seen only once. This chain links TRBV18 with TRBJ2-2; possibly TRBD1 for D (6 bases). Trimming stripped 3 bases from V and 5 bases from J, with 22 bases between. CDR3 length: 18 residues. Germline CDR1 reads KGHSH; CDR2 reads LQKENI. CDR3 in amino acids: CASSPTPRLQGDTGELFF. CDR3 in DNA: TGTGCCAGCTCACCGACTCCACGTTTACAGGGAGATACCGGGGAGCTGTTTTTT.

This clone was recorded a few times. The chain employs TRBV14 and TRBJ1-2; 7 bases line up with TRBD1. The CDR3 is 14 residues long. In germline, CDR1 is SGHDN, CDR2 FVKESK. Germline trimming cut 4 bases from V and 4 bases from J; bases unmatched to any gene: 6. The CDR3 nucleotides are TGTGCCAGCAGCCCACCAGGGGGGGGCTATGGCTACACCTTC. Protein sequence: CASSPPGGGYGYTF.